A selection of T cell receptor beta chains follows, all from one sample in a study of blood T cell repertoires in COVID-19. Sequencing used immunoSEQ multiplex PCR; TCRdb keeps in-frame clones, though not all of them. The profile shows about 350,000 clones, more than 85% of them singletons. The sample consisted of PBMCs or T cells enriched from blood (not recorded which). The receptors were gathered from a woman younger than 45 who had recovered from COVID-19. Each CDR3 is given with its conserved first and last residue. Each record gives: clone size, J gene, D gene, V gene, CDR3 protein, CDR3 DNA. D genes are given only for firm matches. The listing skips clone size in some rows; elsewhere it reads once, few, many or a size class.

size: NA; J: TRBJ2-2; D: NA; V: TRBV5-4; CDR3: CASSLAPDYTGELFF; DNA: TGTGCCAGCAGCTTGGCCCCGGACTACACCGGGGAGCTGTTTTTT
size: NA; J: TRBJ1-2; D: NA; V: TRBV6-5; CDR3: CASERDNNYGYTF; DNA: TGTGCCAGTGAAAGGGACAACAACTATGGCTACACCTTC
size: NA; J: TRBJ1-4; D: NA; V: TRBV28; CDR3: CASNYGGEKLFF; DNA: TGTGCCAGCAATTATGGCGGTGAAAAACTGTTTTTT
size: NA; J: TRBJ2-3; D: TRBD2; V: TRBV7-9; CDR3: CASRAGAPDTQYF; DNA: TGTGCCAGCCGAGCGGGGGCCCCAGATACGCAGTATTTT
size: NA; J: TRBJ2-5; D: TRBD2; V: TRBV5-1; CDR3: CASSPDQTGTSGGPGTQYF; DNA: TGCGCCAGCAGTCCGGATCAAACCGGGACTAGCGGGGGACCCGGGACCCAGTACTTC
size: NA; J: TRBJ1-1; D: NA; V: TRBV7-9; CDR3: CASSLQGAGEAFF; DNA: TGTGCCAGCAGCTTACAAGGGGCGGGAGAAGCTTTCTTT
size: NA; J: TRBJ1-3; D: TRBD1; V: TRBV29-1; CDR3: CSATGGGGNTIYF; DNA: TGCAGTGCAACAGGGGGCGGAGGAAACACCATATATTTT
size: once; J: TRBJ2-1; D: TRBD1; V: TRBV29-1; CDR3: CSVDGRTGIDEQFF; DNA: TGCAGCGTTGATGGGAGGACAGGGATCGATGAGCAGTTCTTC
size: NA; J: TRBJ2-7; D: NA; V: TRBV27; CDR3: CASSRTRQAYLYEQYF; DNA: TGTGCCAGCAGTCGAACCCGACAGGCCTATCTCTACGAGCAGTACTTC
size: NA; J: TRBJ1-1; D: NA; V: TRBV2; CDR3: CASKPTGSNEAFF; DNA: TGTGCCAGCAAACCCACAGGGTCTAATGAAGCTTTCTTT
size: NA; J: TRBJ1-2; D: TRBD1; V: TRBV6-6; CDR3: CASNQPDQGDYGYTF; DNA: TGTGCCAGCAATCAGCCCGATCAGGGGGACTATGGCTACACCTTC
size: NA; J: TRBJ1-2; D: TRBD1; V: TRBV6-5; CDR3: CASRSRDRNYGYTF; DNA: TGTGCCAGCAGGTCCCGGGACAGGAACTATGGCTACACCTTC
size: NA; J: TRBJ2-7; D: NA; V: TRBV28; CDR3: CASSLFGGSYEQYF; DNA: TGTGCCAGCAGTTTATTCGGGGGCTCCTACGAGCAGTACTTC
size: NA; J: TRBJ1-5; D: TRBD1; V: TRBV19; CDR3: CATHGADRALPGRQPQHF; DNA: TGTGCCACCCATGGGGCGGACAGGGCGCTTCCCGGCCGTCAGCCCCAGCATTTT
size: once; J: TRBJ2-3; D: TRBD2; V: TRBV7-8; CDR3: CASSLGTSGGASTDTQYF; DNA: TGTGCCAGCAGCTTAGGGACTAGCGGGGGGGCTAGCACAGATACGCAGTATTTT
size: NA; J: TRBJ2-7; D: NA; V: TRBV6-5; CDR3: CATQQGDHEQYF; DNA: TGTGCCACCCAACAGGGAGACCACGAGCAGTACTTC
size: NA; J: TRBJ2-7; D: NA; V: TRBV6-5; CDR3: CASRREEVSYEQYF; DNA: TGTGCCAGCAGGAGGGAGGAGGTCTCCTACGAGCAGTACTTC
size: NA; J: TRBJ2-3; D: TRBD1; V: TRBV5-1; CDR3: CASSLEGAPDTQYF; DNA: TGCGCCAGCAGCTTAGAGGGGGCCCCAGATACGCAGTATTTT
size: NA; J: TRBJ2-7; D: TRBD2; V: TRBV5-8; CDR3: CASSLAGGATYEQYF; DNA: TGTGCCAGCAGCTTGGCGGGGGGTGCAACCTACGAGCAGTACTTC
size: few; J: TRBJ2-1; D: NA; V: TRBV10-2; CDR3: CASLSGSYNEQFF; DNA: TGCGCCAGCTTAAGCGGGTCCTACAATGAGCAGTTCTTC
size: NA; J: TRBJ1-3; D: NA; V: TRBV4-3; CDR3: CASSPGAGTGNTIYF; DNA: TGCGCCAGCAGCCCCGGTGCCGGGACTGGAAACACCATATATTTT
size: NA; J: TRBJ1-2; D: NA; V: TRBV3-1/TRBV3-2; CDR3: CASSLAGPYGYTF; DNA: TGTGCCAGCAGCCTCGCAGGGCCCTATGGCTACACCTTC
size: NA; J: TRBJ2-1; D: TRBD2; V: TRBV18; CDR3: CASSPPGGGAYNEQFF; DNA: TGTGCCAGCTCACCACCGGGCGGGGGGGCCTACAATGAGCAGTTCTTC